One and the same sample provided the 26 T cell receptor beta chains below, sequenced in a study of cytomegalovirus exposure and HLA in healthy donors. The PCR employed 60 Vbeta primers together with 13 Jbeta primers. Assay: immunoSEQ multiplex PCR; the TCRdb copy retains only in-frame clones and omits some. The sample lists some 180,000 clones, roughly 85% seen once, with under 3% in the top ten. The sample taken for sequencing was PBMCs. The origin of the receptors is a woman between 50 and 59 years old in good health and CMV-seronegative.

V gene TRBV30 combines with J gene TRBJ2-2; D remains unclear. Looked up from germline, CDR1 is GTSNPN and CDR2 is SVGIG (reference sequence). The CDR3 consists of 13 residues. V lost 0 bases and J 3 bases, leaving 5 bases between the germline ends. The CDR3 region is CAWSVRDTGELFF. The CDR3 DNA is TGTGCCTGGAGTGTACGGGACACCGGGGAGCTGTTTTTT. The full variable domain, in which reference TRBV30 and TRBJ2-2 provide the parts outside the CDR3, is SQTIHQWPATLVQPVGSPLSLECTVEGTSNPNLYWYRQAAGRGLQLLFYSVGIGQISSEVPQNLSASRPQDRQFILSSKKLLLSDSGFYLCAWSVRDTGELFFGEGSRLTVL.

V gene TRBV6-1 combines with J gene TRBJ2-7; D is ambiguous. With 0 bases removed from V and 3 bases from J, the gap between germline ends came to 6 bases. The CDR3 covers 13 residues. CDR1 is MNHNS and CDR2 is SASEGT in the germline V gene. The CDR3 sequence: CASSEAEIYEQYF. In DNA, the CDR3 is TGTGCCAGCAGTGAAGCGGAGATCTACGAGCAGTACTTC.

This clone was seen once. Other DNA variants within this sample encode the same CDR3. V is TRBV7-9 and J is TRBJ1-1; D not resolved. CDR3 size: 13 residues. Germline assignment: CDR1 SEHNR and CDR2 FQNEAQ (reference sequence). Trimming removed 5 bases from V and 1 base from J, with 8 bases in between. The CDR3 coding sequence is TGTGCCAGCAGCCCTACAGAGAACACTGAAGCTTTCTTT. The encoded protein is CASSPTENTEAFF. Using reference TRBV7-9 and TRBJ1-1 for the parts outside the CDR3, the full variable domain is DTGVSQNPRHKITKRGQNVTFRCDPISEHNRLYWYRQTLGQGPEFLTYFQNEAQLEKSRLLSDRFSAERPKGSFSTLEIQRTEQGDSAMYLCASSPTENTEAFFGQGTRLTVV.

The chain joins TRBV19 to TRBJ2-1, with 7 bases identical to TRBD2. Germline trimming cut 3 bases from V and 7 bases from J; bases unmatched to any gene: 6. CDR1 and CDR2 from the germline V gene are LNHDA and SQIVND (reference sequence). This CDR3 has 14 amino acids. The CDR3 loop reads CASSMGRERNEQFF. CDR3 in DNA: TGTGCCAGTAGTATGGGGCGGGAGAGAAATGAGCAGTTCTTC.

The J gene is TRBJ1-5, the V gene TRBV7-2, with a weak D call TRBD1 (5 bases). The germline gives CDR1 SGHTA, CDR2 FQGNSA. The CDR3 extends over 14 amino acids. Trimming took off 3 bases at V and 2 bases at J, with 8 bases between the two ends. The CDR3 bases are TGTGCCAGCAGCTTGGGGGGGGGCAATCAGCCCCAGCATTTT. It specifies CASSLGGGNQPQHF.

The CDR3 DNA sequence: TGTGCCAGCAGCCTGGGACTAAGCAATGAGCAGTTCTTC. This sequence encodes CASSLGLSNEQFF. The rearrangement links TRBV11-1 to TRBJ2-1; 7 bases are shared with TRBD2. The CDR3 extends over 13 amino acids. CDR1 and CDR2 from the germline V gene are SGHAT and FQDESV (reference sequence). The V and J ends lost 5 bases and 6 bases, in that order; junction bases with no gene match: 4.

This clone has more than one count but fewer than ten. V is TRBV2 and J is TRBJ1-1; D is unclear. CDR3 size: 12 residues. Germline lookup yields CDR1 SNHLY and CDR2 FYNNEI. The V end was cut by 4 bases, the J end by 1 base, with 4 bases between. CDR3 region: CASSVKNTEAFF. For the CDR3, the DNA is TGTGCCAGCAGTGTCAAGAACACTGAAGCTTTCTTT.

The chain combines TRBV18 with TRBJ2-7; D is ambiguous. Germline assignment: CDR1 KGHSH and CDR2 LQKENI. The CDR3 has 13 amino acids. V was clipped by 4 bases and J by 6 bases, with 13 bases between them. The CDR3 loop is CASSLTQNREQYF. CDR3 nucleotide sequence: TGTGCCAGCTCACTGACTCAAAATCGCGAGCAGTACTTC.

This clone was found once. This chain links TRBV21-1 with TRBJ2-7; the table gives TRBD1 as D, unverified against the DNA. TRBV21-1 is designated a pseudogene. The CDR3 is 14 amino acids. This CDR3 reads CASSNRGQGYEQYF. For the CDR3, the DNA is TGTGCCAGCAGCAATAGGGGACAGGGCTACGAGCAGTACTTC.

The chain combines TRBV6-4 with TRBJ1-1; the D gene is possibly TRBD1 (5 bases). Germline-derived CDR1 and CDR2 are MRHNA and SNTAGT. V was shortened by 4 bases and J by 2 bases, with 8 bases between the two germline ends. The CDR3 runs to 13 residues. In DNA form, the CDR3 reads TGTGCCAGCAGTGTTACAGGAAACACTGAAGCTTTCTTT. Amino acids: CASSVTGNTEAFF.

V usage is TRBV28 and J usage is TRBJ2-3, with 10 bases that match TRBD2. CDR1 and CDR2 from the germline V gene are MDHEN and SYDVKM. J was trimmed by 2 bases and V by 4 bases; bases with no gene match: 9. The CDR3 has 17 residues. CDR3 nucleotide sequence: TGTGCCAGCAGTTACCATCCTAGCGGGAGTTACACAGATACGCAGTATTTT. Residues: CASSYHPSGSYTDTQYF.

This chain joins TRBV27 and TRBJ2-7; TRBD1 matches 11 bases. This CDR3 spans 16 amino acids. Germline values: CDR1 MNHEY, CDR2 SMNVEV (reference sequence). V was pared by 7 bases and J by 7 bases, with 15 bases of the junction left unmatched. In DNA, the CDR3 is TGTGCCAGCACCCTACTCGGACAGGGGGCGCCGGGTGAGCAGTACTTC. As protein: CASTLLGQGAPGEQYF.

The chain recombines TRBV28 with TRBJ2-5; TRBD1 aligns across 12 bases. This CDR3 region has 15 residues. The trim removed 5 bases at V and 5 bases at J, leaving 6 bases unmatched. Germline CDR1 reads MDHEN; CDR2 reads SYDVKM. CDR3 sequence: CASSVGTGGRETQYF. In nucleotides, the CDR3 is TGTGCCAGCAGTGTCGGGACAGGGGGCAGGGAGACCCAGTACTTC.

The CDR3 nucleotides read TGTGCCAGCGGGCACACAGATACGCAGTATTTT. Protein product: CASGHTDTQYF. J is TRBJ2-3 and V is TRBV9; D gene uncertain. Germline CDR1 and CDR2: SGDLS and YYNGEE. Trimming removed 7 bases at V and 2 bases at J, with 5 bases between. The CDR3 has 11 residues.

The rearrangement uses TRBV4-2 and TRBJ2-1; TRBD2 might be the D (6 bases). V gave up 0 bases and J gave up 10 bases, with 10 bases separating them. CDR3 size: 13 residues. Germline CDR1 is LGHNA and CDR2 is YNFKEQ. CDR3 loop: CASSQDGGREQFF. CDR3 in DNA: TGTGCCAGCAGCCAAGATGGAGGGAGGGAGCAGTTCTTC.

The genes are TRBV9 and TRBJ2-3, with 8 bases fitting TRBD2. The J segment lost 6 bases and the V segment lost 0 bases, leaving 6 bases of the junction unmatched. The CDR3 has 15 amino acids. The germline CDR1 and CDR2 sequences are SGDLS and YYNGEE. This CDR3 reads CASSVELAGPDTQYF. For the CDR3, the DNA is TGTGCCAGCAGCGTAGAGCTAGCGGGTCCGGATACGCAGTATTTT.

This sequence joins TRBV18 and TRBJ2-3; TRBD1 might be the D (6 bases). The germline V gene has CDR1 KGHSH and CDR2 LQKENI. The CDR3 covers 15 residues. V lost 6 bases and J lost 0, with 13 bases in between. This CDR3 is CASSGGTGSTDTQYF. In nucleotides, the CDR3 is TGTGCCAGCTCTGGGGGTACAGGGAGCACAGATACGCAGTATTTT.

The V gene is TRBV10-3, the J gene TRBJ2-7, with TRBD1 as a possible D gene (8 bases). CDR1 and CDR2 from the germline V gene are ENHRY and SYGVKD. V was shortened by 0 bases and J by 1 base, with 16 bases between the two germline ends. This CDR3 spans 17 amino acids. CDR3 sequence: CAISESLGQGGSYEQYF. CDR3 sequence (DNA): TGTGCCATCAGTGAGTCCCTAGGACAGGGAGGGTCCTACGAGCAGTACTTC.

V and J are TRBV11-2 and TRBJ2-7; D may be TRBD2 (5 bases). Germline loops: CDR1 SGHAT, CDR2 FQNNGV. The CDR3 spans 12 residues. The V end was cut by 5 bases, the J end by 5 bases, with 10 bases between. In nucleotides, the CDR3 is TGTGCCAGCAGCAAGGGAGTAAACGAGCAGTACTTC. Translating gives CASSKGVNEQYF.

The V call is TRBV15, the J call TRBJ1-3; D not certain. Germline CDR1 is LNHNV and CDR2 is YYDKDF (reference sequence). The CDR3 sequence is 13 residues long. Trimming took off 6 bases at V and 4 bases at J, with 10 bases between the two ends. The CDR3 loop is CATRVSTGNTIYF. CDR3 nucleotides: TGTGCCACCAGGGTGAGCACCGGAAACACCATATATTTT.

This chain uses TRBV7-9 with TRBJ1-1; D is unclear. The germline V and J ends were trimmed by 1 base and 0 bases, with 6 bases remaining between them. The CDR3 has 14 amino acids. The germline CDR1 and CDR2 sequences are SEHNR and FQNEAQ (reference sequence). The DNA for the CDR3 is TGTGCCAGCAGCTTAGTGGCATTGAACACTGAAGCTTTCTTT. Translating gives CASSLVALNTEAFF. Full variable domain (missing parts from reference TRBV7-9 and TRBJ1-1): DTGVSQNPRHKITKRGQNVTFRCDPISEHNRLYWYRQTLGQGPEFLTYFQNEAQLEKSRLLSDRFSAERPKGSFSTLEIQRTEQGDSAMYLCASSLVALNTEAFFGQGTRLTVV.

In this sample, this clone turned up once. This specimen includes other DNA sequences encoding the same CDR3. The genes are TRBV28 and TRBJ2-5; 12 bases are shared with TRBD2. CDR3 size: 15 residues. J lost 2 bases, V lost 2 bases, and 0 bases had no gene match. CDR1 and CDR2 (germline): MDHEN, SYDVKM. The chain's CDR3 is CASSLGTSGQETQYF. The CDR3 DNA sequence: TGTGCCAGCAGTTTAGGGACTAGCGGGCAAGAGACCCAGTACTTC.

In regard to this clone: This sample also contains other DNA sequences that code for the same CDR3. This sequence joins TRBV28 and TRBJ2-3, with 14 bases matching TRBD2. V was clipped by 5 bases and J by 5 bases; unmatched bases: 9. This CDR3 is 17 amino acids long. The germline V gene has CDR1 MDHEN and CDR2 SYDVKM. CDR3 bases: TGTGCCAGCAGTCCTCCGACTAGCGGGAGGGCCAAAGATACGCAGTATTTT. This gives the protein CASSPPTSGRAKDTQYF.

V usage is TRBV28 and J usage is TRBJ1-5; D is unclear. CDR1 MDHEN and CDR2 SYDVKM come from the germline V gene. This CDR3 has 9 residues. V was cut by 6 bases and J by 15 bases, with 9 bases left in between. DNA of the CDR3: TGTGCCAGCAGCCCGCCCGGGCATTTT. Amino acid sequence: CASSPPGHF.

The chain employs TRBV4-1 and TRBJ2-1; 8 nucleotides align to TRBD2. With V trimmed by 4 bases and J by 0 bases, 5 bases remained unmatched. This CDR3 has 16 residues. Germline lookup yields CDR1 MGHRA and CDR2 YSYEKL. The CDR3 DNA sequence: TGCGCCAGCAGCCCCTTAGCGGGAAGCTCCTACAATGAGCAGTTCTTC. It codes for CASSPLAGSSYNEQFF.

The rearrangement uses TRBV6-1 and TRBJ2-7, with 9 bases matching TRBD1. Germline assignment: CDR1 MNHNS and CDR2 SASEGT. The CDR3 has 14 amino acids. The V and J ends lost 5 bases and 7 bases, in that order; junction bases with no gene match: 9. The CDR3 loop is CASSSGQGWREQYF. In nucleotides, the CDR3 is TGTGCCAGCAGTTCCGGACAGGGGTGGAGAGAGCAGTACTTC.